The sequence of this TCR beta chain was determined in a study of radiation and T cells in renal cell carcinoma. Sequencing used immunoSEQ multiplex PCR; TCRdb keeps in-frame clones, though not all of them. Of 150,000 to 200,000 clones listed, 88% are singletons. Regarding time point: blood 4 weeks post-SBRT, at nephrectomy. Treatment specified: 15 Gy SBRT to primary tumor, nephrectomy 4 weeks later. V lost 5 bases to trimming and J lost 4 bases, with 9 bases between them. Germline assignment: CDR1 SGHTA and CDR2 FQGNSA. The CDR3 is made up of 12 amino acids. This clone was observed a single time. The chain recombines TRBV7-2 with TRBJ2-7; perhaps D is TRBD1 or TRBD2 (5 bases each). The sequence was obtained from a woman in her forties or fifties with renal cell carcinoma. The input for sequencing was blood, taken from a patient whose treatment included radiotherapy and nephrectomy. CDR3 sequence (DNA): TGTGCCAGCAGCCCCTGGGGGTACGAGCAGTACTTC. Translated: CASSPWGYEQYF.